This T cell receptor (beta chain) is drawn from a study of vaccination effects on CD4 cells after COVID-19. Across the whole study: The authors sampled a few convalescent patients early and late after vaccination.

The ViraFEST assay expanded antigen-specific CD4+ T cells with viral peptide pools before sequencing. The culture ran for 10 to 11 days, and then CD4+ T cells were isolated. This person's SARS-CoV-2 infection, confirmed by PCR, occurred between March and December 2020. Each person got two doses of an mRNA SARS-CoV-2 vaccine, BNT162b2 or mRNA-1273. Cultures got half-medium changes with IL-2 on days 3 and 7. Comments on this clone: Its matching antigen is unknown.

Some clones are missing from TCRdb's copy, which holds only in-frame ones; the method was immunoSEQ multiplex PCR. This sample yields 15,000 or so clones, of which over 65% are seen a single time; 29% belongs to the top ten. CDR1 and CDR2 from the germline V gene are MDHEN and SYDVKM. V dropped 7 bases and J dropped 10 bases, with 10 bases sitting between them. The CDR3 runs to 10 residues. Study-wide points: New vaccine-induced clones dominated post-vaccine spike-reactive clones in convalescents.

The J gene is TRBJ1-1, the V gene TRBV28; no reliable D call. The clonotype was recovered from a human donor who had a prior SARS-CoV-2 infection. The material sequenced was CD4+ T cells from PBMCs cultured with HCoV-NL63 spike peptides, taken after COVID-19 vaccination. The CDR3 protein is CASKGSGAFF. The CDR3 DNA reads TGTGCCAGCAAGGGATCAGGAGCTTTCTTT. The entire variable domain, with the rest obtained from reference TRBV28 and TRBJ1-1, is as follows: DVKVTQSSRYLVKRTGEKVFLECVQDMDHENMFWYRQDPGLGLRLIYFSYDVKMKEKGDIPEGYSVSREKKERFSLILESASTNQTSMYLCASKGSGAFFGQGTRLTVV.